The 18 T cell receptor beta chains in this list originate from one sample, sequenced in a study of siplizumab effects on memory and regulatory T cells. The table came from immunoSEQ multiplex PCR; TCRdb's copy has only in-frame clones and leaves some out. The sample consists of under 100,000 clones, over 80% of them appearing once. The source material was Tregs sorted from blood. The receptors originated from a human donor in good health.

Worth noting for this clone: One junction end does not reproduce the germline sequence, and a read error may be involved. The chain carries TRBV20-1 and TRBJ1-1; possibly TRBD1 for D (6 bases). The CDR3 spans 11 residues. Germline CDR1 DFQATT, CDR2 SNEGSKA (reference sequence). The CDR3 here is CSARDRQVSGF. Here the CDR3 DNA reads TGCAGTGCTAGAGATAGACAGGTTTCGGGGTTT.

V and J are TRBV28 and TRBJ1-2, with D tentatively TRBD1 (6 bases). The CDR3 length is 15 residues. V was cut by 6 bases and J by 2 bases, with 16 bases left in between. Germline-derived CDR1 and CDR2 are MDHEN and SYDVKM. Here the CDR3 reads CASSPHDRGNYGYTF. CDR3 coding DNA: TGTGCCAGCAGCCCCCATGATAGGGGGAACTATGGCTACACCTTC.

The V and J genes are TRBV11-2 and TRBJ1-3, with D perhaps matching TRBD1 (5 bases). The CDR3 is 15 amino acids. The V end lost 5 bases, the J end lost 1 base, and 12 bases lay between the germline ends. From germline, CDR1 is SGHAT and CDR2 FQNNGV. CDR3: CASSNTGGSGNTIYF. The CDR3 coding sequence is TGTGCCAGCAGCAATACCGGGGGGTCTGGAAACACCATATATTTT.

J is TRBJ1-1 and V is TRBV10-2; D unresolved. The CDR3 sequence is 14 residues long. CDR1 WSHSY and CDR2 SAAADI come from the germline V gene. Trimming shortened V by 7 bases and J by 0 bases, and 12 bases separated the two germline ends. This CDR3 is CASTRSLLNTEAFF. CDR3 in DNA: TGCGCCAGCACTAGGTCCCTCTTGAACACTGAAGCTTTCTTT.

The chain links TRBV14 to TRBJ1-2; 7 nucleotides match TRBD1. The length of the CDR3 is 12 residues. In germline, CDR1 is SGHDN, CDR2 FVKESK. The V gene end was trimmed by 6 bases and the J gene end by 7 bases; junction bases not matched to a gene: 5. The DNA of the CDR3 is TGTGCCAGCAGTAGGGGGCTTAGTGGCTACACCTTC. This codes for CASSRGLSGYTF. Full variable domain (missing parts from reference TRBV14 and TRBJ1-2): EAGVTQFPSHSVIEKGQTVTLRCDPISGHDNLYWYRRVMGKEIKFLLHFVKESKQDESGMPNNRFLAERTGGTYSTLKVQPAELEDSGVYFCASSRGLSGYTFGSGTRLTVV.

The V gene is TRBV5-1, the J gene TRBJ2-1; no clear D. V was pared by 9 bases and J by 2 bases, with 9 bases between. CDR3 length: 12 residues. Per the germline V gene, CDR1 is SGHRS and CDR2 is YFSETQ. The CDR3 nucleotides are TGCGCCACCCGGAAAACCTACAATGAGCAGTTCTTC. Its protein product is CATRKTYNEQFF.

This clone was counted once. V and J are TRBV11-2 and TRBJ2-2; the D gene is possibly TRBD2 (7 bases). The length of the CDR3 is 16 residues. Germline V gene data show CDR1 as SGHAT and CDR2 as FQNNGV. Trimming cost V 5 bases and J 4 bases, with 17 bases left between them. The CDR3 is CASSPRGRGSTGELFF. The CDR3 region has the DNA TGTGCCAGCAGCCCTCGGGGGCGGGGGAGCACCGGGGAGCTGTTTTTT.

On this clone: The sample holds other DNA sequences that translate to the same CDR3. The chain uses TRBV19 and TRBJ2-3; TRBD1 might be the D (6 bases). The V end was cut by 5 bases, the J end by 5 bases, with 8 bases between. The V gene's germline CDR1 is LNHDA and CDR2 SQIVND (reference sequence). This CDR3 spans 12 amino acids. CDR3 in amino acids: CASSRRGDTQYF. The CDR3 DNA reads TGTGCCAGTAGTCGCAGGGGAGATACGCAGTATTTT.

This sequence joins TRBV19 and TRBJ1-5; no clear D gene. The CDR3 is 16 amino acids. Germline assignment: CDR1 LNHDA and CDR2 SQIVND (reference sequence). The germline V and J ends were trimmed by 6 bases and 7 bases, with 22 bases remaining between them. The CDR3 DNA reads TGTGCCAGTAGCACCACCCAGGAAGATATAGGGCAGCCCCAGCATTTT. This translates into CASSTTQEDIGQPQHF.

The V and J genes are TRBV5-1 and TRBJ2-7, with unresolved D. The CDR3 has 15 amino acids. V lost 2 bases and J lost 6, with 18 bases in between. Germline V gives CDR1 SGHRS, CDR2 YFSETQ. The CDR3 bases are TGCGCCAGCAGCTTTCAACCACTGGAAGGGATCGAGCAGTACTTC. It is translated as CASSFQPLEGIEQYF.

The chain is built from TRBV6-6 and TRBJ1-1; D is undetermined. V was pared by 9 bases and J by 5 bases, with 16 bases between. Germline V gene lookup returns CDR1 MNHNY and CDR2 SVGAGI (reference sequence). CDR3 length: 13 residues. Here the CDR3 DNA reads TGTGCCAGAGAGAGGCGTGATATAACTGAAGCTTTCTTT. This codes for CARERRDITEAFF.

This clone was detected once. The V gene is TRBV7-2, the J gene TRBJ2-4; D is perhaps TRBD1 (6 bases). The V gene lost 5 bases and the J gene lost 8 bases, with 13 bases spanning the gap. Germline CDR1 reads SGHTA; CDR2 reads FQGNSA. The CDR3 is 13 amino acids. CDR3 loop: CASSRQVGDIQYF. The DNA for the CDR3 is TGTGCCAGCAGCCGACAGGTCGGAGACATTCAGTACTTC.

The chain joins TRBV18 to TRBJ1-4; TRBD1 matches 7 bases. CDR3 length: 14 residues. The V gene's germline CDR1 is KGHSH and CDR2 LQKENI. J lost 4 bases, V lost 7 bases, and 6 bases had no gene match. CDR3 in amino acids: CASLQGQNNEKLFF. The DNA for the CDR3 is TGTGCCAGCTTACAGGGGCAGAATAATGAAAAACTGTTTTTT.

CDR3 nucleotide sequence: TGTGCCAGCAGTGGAACCGGGACAGGGGGCTTTATCTATGGCTACACCTTC. It codes for CASSGTGTGGFIYGYTF. The gene calls are TRBV25-1 and TRBJ1-2; the match to TRBD1 covers 12 bases. This CDR3 spans 17 amino acids. Germline V gene lookup returns CDR1 MGHDK and CDR2 SYGVNS. Trimming took 4 bases from V and 4 from J; bases not matched to a gene: 10.

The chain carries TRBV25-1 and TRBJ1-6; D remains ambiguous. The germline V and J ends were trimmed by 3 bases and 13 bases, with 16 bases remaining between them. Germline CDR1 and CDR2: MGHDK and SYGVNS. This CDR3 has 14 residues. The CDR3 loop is CASSETGGGLPLHF. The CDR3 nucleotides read TGTGCCAGCAGTGAGACGGGCGGAGGCCTGCCCCTCCACTTT. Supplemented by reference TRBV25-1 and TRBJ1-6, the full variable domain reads EADIYQTPRYLVIGTGKKITLECSQTMGHDKMYWYQQDPGMELHLIHYSYGVNSTEKGDLSSESTVSRIRTEHFPLTLESARPSHTSQYLCASSETGGGLPLHFGNGTRLTVT.

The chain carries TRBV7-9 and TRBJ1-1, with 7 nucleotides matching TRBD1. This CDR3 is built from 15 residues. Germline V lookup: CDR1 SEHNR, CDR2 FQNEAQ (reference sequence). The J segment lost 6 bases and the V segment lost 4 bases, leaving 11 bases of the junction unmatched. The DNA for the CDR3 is TGTGCCAGCAGCTGGGACGTCAGGGGGGAGGCTGAAGCTTTCTTT. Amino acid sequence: CASSWDVRGEAEAFF.

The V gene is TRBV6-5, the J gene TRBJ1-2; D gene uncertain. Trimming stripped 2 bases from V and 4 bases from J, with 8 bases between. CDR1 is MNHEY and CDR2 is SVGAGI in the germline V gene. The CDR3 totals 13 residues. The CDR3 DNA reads TGTGCCAGCAGTTACGGAGTCGGCTATGGCTACACCTTC. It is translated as CASSYGVGYGYTF.

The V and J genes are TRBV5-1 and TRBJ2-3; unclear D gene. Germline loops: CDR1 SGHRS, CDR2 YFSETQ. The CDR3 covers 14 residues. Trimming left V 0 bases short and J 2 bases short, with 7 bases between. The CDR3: CASSLDTTTDTQYF. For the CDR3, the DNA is TGCGCCAGCAGCTTGGATACTACCACAGATACGCAGTATTTT.